This TCR beta chain was found in a study of blood T cell repertoires in COVID-19. Study-wide background: Sources were T cells, B-cell-depleted T cells, or PBMCs; the material itself was cDNA or gDNA.

Seattle-derived patients entered the study during active infection and were followed longitudinally. Authors' methods: Estimates of nucleated cell counts were drawn from the amplification of reference gene primers. Profiled with immunoSEQ multiplex PCR; TCRdb holds only in-frame clones, not every one. That table furnishes V, J and clone size, whereas the DNA furnished D and trimming. This sample carries 250,000 to 300,000 clones, 70% to 90% of them seen once, and the ten largest clones take less than 15%. Trimming took off 4 bases at V and 2 bases at J, with 10 bases between the two ends. CDR3 length equals 14 residues. Germline loops: CDR1 KGHSH, CDR2 LQKENI.

The sequenced sample consisted of peripheral blood. The sequence derives from a woman in her seventies with COVID-19, enrolled during active disease. V gene TRBV18 combines with J gene TRBJ2-3; D may be TRBD1 (6 bases). CDR3 coding DNA: TGTGCCAGCTCACTTACAGGGCACACAGATACGCAGTATTTT. Translating it yields CASSLTGHTDTQYF.